Presented here are 32 T cell receptor beta chains from one specimen sequenced in a study of T-cell memory formation after mild COVID-19. TCRdb independently ran MiXCR on the 5' RACE reads; one entry per CDR3 protein. The profile shows around 300,000 distinct CDR3 sequences, approximately 19% of them singletons. What was sequenced was PBMCs or a T cell subset sorted from them (not recorded which). The receptors were sampled from a man aged 18 to 29 who had mild COVID-19 (a few samples of this study predate the infection). Cell type and time point are not known.

This chain joins TRBV7-2 and TRBJ1-1; 7 bases align to TRBD1. Trimming removed 5 bases from V and 8 bases from J; junction bases left unmatched: 5. The germline gives CDR1 SGHTA, CDR2 FQGNSA. The CDR3 has 12 amino acids. This chain's CDR3 is CASSPQGLEAFF. As DNA, the CDR3 is TGTGCCAGCAGCCCACAGGGGTTAGAAGCTTTCTTT.

This clonotype was counted between two and nine times. This chain joins TRBV5-4 and TRBJ2-7, with 11 bases fitting TRBD1. After removal of 4 bases from V and 4 bases from J, the junction contained 7 bases not matched to a gene. The CDR3 sequence is 15 residues long. Germline assignment: CDR1 SGHNT and CDR2 YYREEE (reference sequence). CDR3 DNA: TGTGCCAGCAGCACCGGACAGGGGGCACCTTACGAGCAGTACGTC. Its protein is CASSTGQGAPYEQYV.

The chain couples TRBV2 to TRBJ1-2; D possibly corresponds to TRBD1 (6 bases). Trimming cost V 7 bases and J 3 bases, with 6 bases left between them. Germline values: CDR1 SNHLY, CDR2 FYNNEI. The CDR3 spans 11 residues. This CDR3 reads CASNRDYGYTF. The DNA for the CDR3 is TGTGCCAGCAACAGGGACTATGGCTACACCTTC.

This clonotype was counted many times. This chain joins TRBV10-3 and TRBJ2-7, with 9 bases aligning to TRBD1. This CDR3 has 15 residues. J lost 6 bases, V lost 3 bases, and 9 bases had no gene match. CDR1 is ENHRY, CDR2 SYGVKD, per germline. The CDR3 loop reads CAISEGQGIIREQYF. The DNA of the CDR3 is TGTGCCATCAGTGAAGGACAGGGGATAATCCGCGAGCAGTACTTC.

The table lists this clonotype with a few counts. The chain recombines TRBV19 with TRBJ1-1; TRBD1 aligns across 8 bases. The CDR3 extends over 14 amino acids. CDR1 and CDR2 (germline): LNHDA, SQIVND (reference sequence). The ends lost 5 bases at V and 1 base at J; junction bases unmatched: 3. For the CDR3, the DNA is TGTGCCAGTAGTGGGGACAGGAGGAACACTGAAGCTTTCTTT. Its protein product is CASSGDRRNTEAFF.

There are a few counts of this clonotype. V gene TRBV5-5 combines with J gene TRBJ2-7; D not resolved. Germline loops: CDR1 SGHKS, CDR2 YYEKEE (reference sequence). The CDR3 extends over 13 amino acids. V dropped 2 bases and J dropped 4 bases, with 10 bases sitting between them. Here the CDR3 reads CASSLFGPYEQYV. CDR3 coding DNA: TGTGCCAGCAGCTTATTCGGACCTTACGAGCAGTACGTC.

The rearrangement joins TRBV19 to TRBJ1-5; weak D call: TRBD1 (6 bases). V lost 5 bases and J 9 bases, leaving 14 bases between the germline ends. The length of the CDR3 is 13 residues. Germline lookup yields CDR1 LNHDA and CDR2 SQIVND (reference sequence). Here the CDR3 reads CASSEQGRLPQHF. Written as DNA, the CDR3 is TGTGCCAGTAGTGAGCAGGGGCGGCTGCCCCAGCATTTT.

CDR3 sequence reads: CASSQDPGGGIEAFF. In DNA form, the CDR3 reads TGCGCCAGCAGCCAAGATCCCGGTGGAGGGATTGAAGCTTTCTTT. This chain connects TRBV4-1 to TRBJ1-1, with unresolved D. The CDR3 is made up of 15 amino acids. V lost 0 bases to trimming and J lost 7 bases, with 15 bases between them. Germline assignment: CDR1 MGHRA and CDR2 YSYEKL.

This clonotype was observed many times. V is TRBV7-2 and J is TRBJ2-3; D is unclear. Trimming removed 7 bases from V and 2 bases from J, with 7 bases in between. Germline loops: CDR1 SGHTA, CDR2 FQGNSA. The CDR3 loop spans 12 amino acids. The CDR3 spells CASTAVTDTQYF. CDR3 coding DNA: TGTGCCAGCACCGCTGTCACAGATACGCAGTATTTT.

This clonotype was seen only a few times. The CDR3 DNA is TGTGCCTGGAGTGTGCTTTCCGGGGTTGACCCCGGGGAGCTGTTTTTT. This translates into CAWSVLSGVDPGELFF. The chain employs TRBV30 and TRBJ2-2; D might be TRBD2 (5 bases). The CDR3 runs to 16 residues. V was cut by 0 bases and J by 6 bases, with 17 bases left in between. Germline V gene data show CDR1 as GTSNPN and CDR2 as SVGIG (reference sequence).

V is TRBV25-1 and J is TRBJ1-3; TRBD1 matches 9 bases. J gave up 9 bases and V 7 bases, and 16 bases lay outside the gene matches. The CDR3 loop spans 16 amino acids. In germline, CDR1 is MGHDK, CDR2 SYGVNS. In DNA, the CDR3 is TGTGCCAGCACTGGGGCTCGGACAGGGGAGCCAACCACCATATATTTT. It is translated as CASTGARTGEPTTIYF.

This clonotype occurred a few times. This rearrangement joins TRBV5-6 to TRBJ2-1, with 8 nucleotides matching TRBD1. V shed 4 bases and J 15 bases; nucleotides not matched to a gene: 6. This CDR3 comprises 11 residues. CDR1 and CDR2 (germline): SGHDT, YYEEEE. CDR3 sequence: CASSRQGWWFF. CDR3 DNA sequence: TGTGCCAGCAGCCGACAGGGGTGGTGGTTCTTC.

CDR3 nucleotide sequence: TGTGCCAGCAGTCCTCTAGCGGCCCAGTACTTC. Translating gives CASSPLAAQYF. The chain is built from TRBV7-9 and TRBJ2-5; 7 nucleotides align to TRBD2. The V segment lost 6 bases and the J segment 9 bases; nucleotides outside the gene matches: 4. The CDR3 runs 11 residues. Germline loops: CDR1 SEHNR, CDR2 FQNEAQ (reference sequence). Looking up the rest from reference TRBV7-9 and TRBJ2-5 gives the full variable domain: DTGVSQNPRHKITKRGQNVTFRCDPISEHNRLYWYRQTLGQGPEFLTYFQNEAQLEKSRLLSDRFSAERPKGSFSTLEIQRTEQGDSAMYLCASSPLAAQYFGPGTRLLVL.

The table lists this clonotype with many counts. The chain joins TRBV28 to TRBJ1-2; tentative D call: TRBD1 (5 bases). Germline V gene lookup returns CDR1 MDHEN and CDR2 SYDVKM. V dropped 6 bases and J dropped 4 bases, with 15 bases sitting between them. The CDR3 runs 14 residues. CDR3 protein: CASRLPRGFYGYTF. The CDR3 DNA reads as TGTGCCAGCAGACTCCCTCGGGGGTTCTATGGCTACACCTTC.

This rearrangement joins TRBV29-1 to TRBJ2-1; 7 bases match TRBD1. J was trimmed by 2 bases and V by 6 bases; bases with no gene match: 4. This CDR3 is 13 amino acids long. The V gene's germline CDR1 is SQVTM and CDR2 ANQGSEA. CDR3 residues: CSVADRPYNEQFF. The CDR3, as DNA: TGCAGCGTCGCGGACAGGCCCTACAATGAGCAGTTCTTC.

This clonotype came up a few times. This chain joins TRBV7-8 and TRBJ1-5; no clear D. The V and J ends lost 1 base and 0 bases respectively, with 7 bases between them. This CDR3 is built from 15 residues. The germline CDR1 and CDR2 sequences are SGHVS and FQNEAQ. This CDR3 reads CASSLEPDSNQPQHF. The CDR3, as DNA: TGTGCCAGCAGCTTAGAGCCAGATAGCAATCAGCCCCAGCATTTT.

Of note for this clonotype: A read error is possible here, since a much larger clone lies one base away. This rearrangement joins TRBV5-1 to TRBJ2-6; the D gene could be TRBD1 or TRBD2 (6 bases each). CDR1 is SGHRS and CDR2 is YFSETQ in the germline V gene. CDR3 length equals 16 residues. CDR3 region: CASSTTSGAGATVLTF. The CDR3 DNA follows: TGCGCCAGCAGCACCACCTCGGGGGCTGGGGCCACCGTCCTGACTTTC. The variable domain in full, completed from reference TRBV5-1 and TRBJ2-6, reads KAGVTQTPRYLIKTRGQQVTLSCSPISGHRSVSWYQQTPGQGLQFLFEYFSETQRNKGNFPGRFSGRQFSNSRSEMNVSTLELGDSALYLCASSTTSGAGATVLTFGAGSRLTVL.

There are many counts of this clonotype. The chain is built from TRBV5-1 and TRBJ2-4; 7 bases are a match to TRBD1. Losses at the gene ends were 0 bases for V and 7 bases for J; bases not matched to a gene: 1. This CDR3 is built from 13 residues. Germline-derived CDR1 and CDR2 are SGHRS and YFSETQ. The CDR3 spells CASSLVGQNIQYF. The CDR3, as DNA: TGCGCCAGCAGCTTGGTGGGACAGAACATTCAGTACTTC.

This clonotype showed up just a few times. The chain carries TRBV4-3 and TRBJ2-3; D unresolved. The CDR3 totals 16 residues. Looked up from germline, CDR1 is LGHNA and CDR2 is YSLEER. V lost 0 bases, J lost 0 bases, and 10 bases lay in between. Here the CDR3 reads CASSQDYSSSTDTQYF. The CDR3 region has the DNA TGCGCCAGCAGCCAAGATTACAGCTCTAGCACAGATACGCAGTATTTT.

The table lists this clonotype with a count of one. The chain links TRBV20-1 to TRBJ2-3, with D tentatively TRBD1 (5 bases). Germline assignment: CDR1 DFQATT and CDR2 SNEGSKA (reference sequence). The CDR3 contains 16 residues. V shed 3 bases and J shed 0 bases, with 16 bases lying between them. CDR3 protein: CSARKSRGRSTDTQYF. CDR3 sequence (DNA): TGCAGTGCTAGGAAATCTAGGGGAAGGAGCACAGATACGCAGTATTTT.

This clonotype was picked up a small number of times. The chain recombines TRBV10-1 with TRBJ2-3, with unresolved D. There are 15 residues in the CDR3. CDR1 is WNHNN, CDR2 SYGVQD, per germline (reference sequence). V was pared by 6 bases and J by 3 bases, with 16 bases between. CDR3 sequence reads: CASSPTPGGTDTQYF. The CDR3 DNA is TGCGCCAGCAGCCCGACTCCGGGTGGGACAGATACGCAGTATTTT.

This clonotype has a handful of counts. The J gene is TRBJ2-1, the V gene TRBV5-1; 16 bases map to TRBD2. From germline, CDR1 is SGHRS and CDR2 YFSETQ. V dropped 0 bases and J dropped 8; count of bases not matched to a gene: 5. CDR3 size: 17 residues. Written as DNA, the CDR3 is TGCGCCAGCAGCTTGGCCTTGGGACTAGCGGGGGGGCATGAGCAGTTCTTC. Its protein product is CASSLALGLAGGHEQFF.

This clonotype was found a few times. The gene calls are TRBV10-3 and TRBJ2-7, with D unresolved. V lost 2 bases, J lost 1 base, and 9 bases lay in between. CDR1 and CDR2 (germline): ENHRY, SYGVKD. CDR3 length: 14 amino acids. The CDR3 DNA follows: TGTGCCATCAGTGAGAGTTATGGTTCCTACGAGCAGTACGTC. Its translation is CAISESYGSYEQYV.

A few counts support this clonotype. The chain combines TRBV5-1 with TRBJ2-3; D gene uncertain. The CDR3 length is 15 residues. Germline CDR1 is SGHRS and CDR2 is YFSETQ. V lost 0 bases, J lost 0 bases, and 8 bases lay in between. The CDR3 DNA follows: TGCGCCAGCAGCTTGGCGGTCGGGAGCACAGATACGCAGTATTTT. This sequence encodes CASSLAVGSTDTQYF.

This clonotype came up many times. The CDR3 spells CASSLWAGGPISNEQFF. The CDR3 coding sequence is TGTGCCAGCAGTTTATGGGCGGGGGGGCCAATTTCCAATGAGCAGTTCTTC. The rearrangement uses TRBV27 and TRBJ2-1, with TRBD2 matching over 9 bases. The germline V gene encodes CDR1 MNHEY and CDR2 SMNVEV (reference sequence). This CDR3 is 17 amino acids long. Unmatched junction bases numbered 10, after V lost 1 base and J lost 6 bases.

This clonotype occurred a few times. The V and J genes are TRBV5-1 and TRBJ2-2; D gene uncertain. Per germline, CDR1 SGHRS and CDR2 YFSETQ. Trimming removed 0 bases from V and 6 bases from J, with 9 bases in between. CDR3 length: 14 amino acids. The CDR3 here is CASSLEPGPGELFF. DNA for the CDR3: TGCGCCAGCAGCTTGGAACCCGGCCCCGGGGAGCTGTTTTTT.

The CDR3 bases are TGTGCCAGCAGAACAATGGGGGCGGGGTGGAATGGCTACACCTTC. Translation gives CASRTMGAGWNGYTF. This sequence joins TRBV28 and TRBJ1-2; D is possibly TRBD1 (6 bases). The V gene's germline CDR1 is MDHEN and CDR2 SYDVKM. Trimming shortened V by 6 bases and J by 6 bases, and 20 bases separated the two germline ends. The CDR3 length is 15 residues.

This CDR3 is CAISDDERPRNQPQHF. The CDR3 coding sequence is TGTGCCATCAGTGATGACGAGCGTCCCCGCAATCAGCCCCAGCATTTT. V usage is TRBV10-3 and J usage is TRBJ1-5; D is unresolved. This CDR3 region has 16 residues. In germline, CDR1 is ENHRY, CDR2 SYGVKD. V was clipped by 3 bases and J by 2 bases, with 14 bases between them.

The chain recombines TRBV28 with TRBJ2-3, with D uncertain. The CDR3 loop spans 14 amino acids. Trimming removed 3 bases from V and 0 bases from J, with 7 bases in between. Germline V gene data show CDR1 as MDHEN and CDR2 as SYDVKM. The CDR3 nucleotides read TGTGCCAGCAGTTTTACTTTTAGCACAGATACGCAGTATTTT. It yields the protein CASSFTFSTDTQYF. The whole variable domain, remainder taken from reference TRBV28 and TRBJ2-3, is DVKVTQSSRYLVKRTGEKVFLECVQDMDHENMFWYRQDPGLGLRLIYFSYDVKMKEKGDIPEGYSVSREKKERFSLILESASTNQTSMYLCASSFTFSTDTQYFGPGTRLTVL.

This rearrangement joins TRBV7-2 to TRBJ2-7; D is perhaps TRBD2 (6 bases). V was pared by 3 bases and J by 3 bases, with 12 bases between. Germline V gene lookup returns CDR1 SGHTA and CDR2 FQGNSA. This CDR3 contains 14 residues. The CDR3 DNA reads as TGTGCCAGCAGCTTTTTAGCGGTGGGCTACGAGCAGTACTTC. This gives the protein CASSFLAVGYEQYF.

The chain carries TRBV6-6 and TRBJ2-5, with D perhaps TRBD1 or TRBD2 (6 bases each). In germline, CDR1 is MNHNY, CDR2 SVGAGI (reference sequence). This CDR3 is 16 amino acids long. The V end lost 4 bases, the J end lost 5 bases, and 20 bases lay between the germline ends. This CDR3 reads CASSSQQGGSWETQYF. CDR3 nucleotide sequence: TGTGCCAGCAGTTCCCAACAAGGGGGGTCATGGGAGACCCAGTACTTC.

This chain links TRBV5-4 with TRBJ1-2; D is ambiguous. The CDR3 has 13 amino acids. The ends were cut back, 4 bases at V and 0 bases at J, with 7 bases in the middle. CDR1 is SGHNT, CDR2 YYREEE, per germline (reference sequence). The CDR3: CASSREANYGYTF. DNA of the CDR3: TGTGCCAGCAGCAGGGAAGCTAACTATGGCTACACCTTC.